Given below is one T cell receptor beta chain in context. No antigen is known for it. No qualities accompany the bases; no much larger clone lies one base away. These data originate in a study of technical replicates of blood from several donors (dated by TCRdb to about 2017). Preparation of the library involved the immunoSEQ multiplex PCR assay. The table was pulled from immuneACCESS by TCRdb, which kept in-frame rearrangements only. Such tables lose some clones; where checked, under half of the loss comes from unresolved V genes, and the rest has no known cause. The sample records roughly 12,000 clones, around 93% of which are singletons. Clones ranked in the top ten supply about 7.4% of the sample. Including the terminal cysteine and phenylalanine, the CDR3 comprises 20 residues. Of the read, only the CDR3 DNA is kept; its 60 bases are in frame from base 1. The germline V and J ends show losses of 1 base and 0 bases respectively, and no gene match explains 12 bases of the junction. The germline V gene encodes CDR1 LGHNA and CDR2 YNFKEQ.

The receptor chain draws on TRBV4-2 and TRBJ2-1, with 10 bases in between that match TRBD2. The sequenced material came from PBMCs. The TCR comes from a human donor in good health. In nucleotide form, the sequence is TGTGCCAGCAGCCAAGCAGGACTAGCGGACCGAGGGGGCTCCTACAATGAGCAGTTCTTC. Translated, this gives CASSQAGLADRGGSYNEQFF.